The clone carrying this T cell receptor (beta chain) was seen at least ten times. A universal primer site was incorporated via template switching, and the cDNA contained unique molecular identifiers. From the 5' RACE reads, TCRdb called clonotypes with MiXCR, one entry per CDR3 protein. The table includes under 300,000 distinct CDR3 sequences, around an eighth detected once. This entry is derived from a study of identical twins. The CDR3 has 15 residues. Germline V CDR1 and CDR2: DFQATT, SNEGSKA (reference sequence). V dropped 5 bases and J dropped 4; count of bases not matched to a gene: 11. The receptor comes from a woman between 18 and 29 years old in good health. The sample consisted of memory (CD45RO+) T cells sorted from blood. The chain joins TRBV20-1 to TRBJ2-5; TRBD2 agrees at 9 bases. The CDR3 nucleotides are TGCAGTGCTGGACCGGTGGGAGCGGGAGGAGAGACCCAGTACTTC. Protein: CSAGPVGAGGETQYF.